The sequence of this TCR beta chain was determined in a study of CD8 T cells in ankylosing spondylitis. Germline lookup yields CDR1 MNHEY and CDR2 SVGAGI. The germline V and J ends were trimmed by 2 bases and 5 bases, with 12 bases remaining between them. This CDR3 contains 14 residues. Study observations and caveats: Typical of ankylosing spondylitis blood, it appeared, was a TCR beta motif of roughly eight highly homologous variants.

One entry per CDR3 protein results from TCRdb running MiXCR on the 5' RACE reads. The repertoire includes some 840,000 distinct CDR3 sequences, about an eighth of them detected once, and about 0.5% sits in the top ten. This clonotype was seen a handful of times. Its cognate antigen is unknown. Sequenced sample: blood, either unsorted or a sorted T cell fraction (not recorded which). The chain is built from TRBV6-5 and TRBJ2-5; D possibly corresponds to TRBD2 (6 bases). This TCR came from a male donor with ankylosing spondylitis. The CDR3 DNA reads TGTGCCAGCAGTTACCAGGAGGGGCGCGAGACCCAGTACTTC. Amino acid sequence: CASSYQEGRETQYF.